The 28 T cell receptor beta chains in this list originate from one sample, sequenced in a study of T-cell memory formation after mild COVID-19. TCRdb itself ran the 5' RACE reads through MiXCR, one entry per CDR3 protein. The sample includes about 340,000 distinct CDR3 sequences, approximately 16% of them seen just once. Sequenced: PBMCs or a T cell subset sorted from them (not recorded which). These receptors were obtained from a man younger than 30 who had mild COVID-19 (a few samples of this study predate the infection). Cell type and time point are not known.

This clonotype was counted a few times. The CDR3 region is CASSEVSGLDTDTQYF. In DNA, the CDR3 is TGTGCCAGCAGTGAAGTATCCGGGCTTGATACAGATACGCAGTATTTT. V and J are TRBV2 and TRBJ2-3; D not certain. Germline CDR1 SNHLY, CDR2 FYNNEI. V was trimmed by 1 base and J by 3 bases, leaving 14 bases between them. The CDR3 sequence is 16 residues long.

This clonotype was counted between two and nine times. The chain uses TRBV4-3 and TRBJ2-1; D is perhaps TRBD2 (5 bases). The CDR3 length is 17 residues. Germline lookup yields CDR1 LGHNA and CDR2 YSLEER. Trimming took off 4 bases at V and 3 bases at J, with 19 bases between the two ends. The CDR3 bases are TGCGCCAGCAGCCCGAGGGAGTACCCAAGTGACTACAATGAGCAGTTCTTC. Translated, it gives CASSPREYPSDYNEQFF.

This clonotype has only a few counts. V usage is TRBV7-2 and J usage is TRBJ2-1; the match to TRBD2 covers 12 bases. Germline lookup yields CDR1 SGHTA and CDR2 FQGNSA. V was pared by 6 bases and J by 9 bases, with 9 bases of the junction left unmatched. This CDR3 has 15 residues. The CDR3: CASRSRLAGGFEQFF. CDR3 in DNA: TGTGCCAGCAGGAGTCGGCTAGCGGGGGGGTTTGAGCAGTTCTTC.

The chain employs TRBV12-3 or TRBV12-4 and TRBJ1-2, with D unclear. Trimming took off 5 bases at V and 4 bases at J, with 17 bases between the two ends. The CDR3 spans 15 residues. In nucleotides, the CDR3 is TGTGCCAGCAGTGCCTCCCCAAGGGAGGTCTATGGCTACACCTTC. As protein: CASSASPREVYGYTF.

This clonotype was observed many times. This rearrangement joins TRBV5-5 to TRBJ2-6, with no clear D. Trimming left V 0 bases short and J 3 bases short, with 4 bases between. This CDR3 is 14 amino acids long. CDR1 and CDR2 (germline): SGHKS, YYEKEE (reference sequence). The CDR3 here is CASSLGFGANVLTF. CDR3 bases: TGTGCCAGCAGCTTGGGCTTTGGGGCCAACGTCCTGACTTTC.

This clonotype was observed a handful of times. J is TRBJ1-1 and V is TRBV7-9, with D possibly being TRBD1 (5 bases). V was shortened by 2 bases and J by 1 base, with 11 bases between the two germline ends. From germline, CDR1 is SEHNR and CDR2 FQNEAQ (reference sequence). The CDR3 has 15 residues. DNA for the CDR3: TGTGCCAGCAGCTTAAACATCGGGGGGAACACTGAAGCTTTCTTT. It specifies CASSLNIGGNTEAFF.

The J gene is TRBJ2-1, the V gene TRBV6-4; D gene uncertain. Germline V gene data show CDR1 as MRHNA and CDR2 as SNTAGT. This CDR3 spans 15 amino acids. Trimming removed 5 bases from V and 2 bases from J, with 13 bases in between. The CDR3 nucleotides are TGTGCCAGCAGTCCAGACTCCTCCCCCTACAATGAGCAGTTCTTC. Protein product: CASSPDSSPYNEQFF.

The chain is built from TRBV5-1 and TRBJ1-6; weak D call: TRBD1 (5 bases). This CDR3 is built from 15 residues. The V gene lost 0 bases and the J gene lost 7 bases, with 11 bases spanning the gap. Germline V lookup: CDR1 SGHRS, CDR2 YFSETQ. CDR3 in DNA: TGCGCCAGCAGCTTGGTTAGCAGGGTCAATTCACCCCTCCACTTT. Translating gives CASSLVSRVNSPLHF. Full variable domain (outside the CDR3, taken from reference TRBV5-1 and TRBJ1-6): KAGVTQTPRYLIKTRGQQVTLSCSPISGHRSVSWYQQTPGQGLQFLFEYFSETQRNKGNFPGRFSGRQFSNSRSEMNVSTLELGDSALYLCASSLVSRVNSPLHFGNGTRLTVT.

This clonotype has a handful of counts. CDR3 DNA: TGTGCCAGCACGTGGGAGGAAAGCACAGATACGCAGTATTTT. Translation gives CASTWEESTDTQYF. The chain links TRBV2 to TRBJ2-3; D possibly corresponds to TRBD2 (6 bases). CDR3 size: 14 residues. V was clipped by 7 bases and J by 0 bases, with 11 bases between them. Germline lookup yields CDR1 SNHLY and CDR2 FYNNEI.

In its sample, this clonotype was seen a few times. The rearrangement joins TRBV4-2 to TRBJ2-6; D gene uncertain. The germline V gene has CDR1 LGHNA and CDR2 YNFKEQ. V lost 4 bases to trimming and J lost 1 base, with 5 bases between them. There are 14 residues in the CDR3. CDR3 residues: CASSPESGANVLTF. In DNA form, the CDR3 reads TGTGCCAGCAGCCCAGAATCTGGGGCCAACGTCCTGACTTTC.

This chain uses TRBV20-1 with TRBJ1-2; 8 bases are shared with TRBD1. Germline V gene data show CDR1 as DFQATT and CDR2 as SNEGSKA (reference sequence). V was pared by 5 bases and J by 5 bases, with 7 bases of the junction left unmatched. This CDR3 has 13 amino acids. For the CDR3, the DNA is TGCAGTGCTTTCTCAGGGGGCGGATATGGCTACACCTTC. It yields the protein CSAFSGGGYGYTF.

This clonotype was counted between two and nine times. V and J are TRBV7-9 and TRBJ2-2, with D possibly matching TRBD1 (6 bases). V was clipped by 4 bases and J by 7 bases, with 19 bases between them. This CDR3 contains 16 residues. Per the germline V gene, CDR1 is SEHNR and CDR2 is FQNEAQ (reference sequence). This CDR3 is CASSSQKNRAIGELFF. CDR3 coding DNA: TGTGCCAGCAGCTCGCAAAAAAACAGGGCGATCGGGGAGCTGTTTTTT.

This chain uses TRBV6-5 with TRBJ1-1, with D hard to call. The CDR3 extends over 13 amino acids. Germline V gives CDR1 MNHEY, CDR2 SVGAGI. With 2 bases removed from V and 10 bases from J, the gap between germline ends came to 14 bases. CDR3 in amino acids: CASSYVARGVAFF. The CDR3 DNA follows: TGTGCCAGCAGTTACGTGGCCCGAGGTGTAGCTTTCTTT.

This clonotype was observed at least ten times. The chain recombines TRBV5-6 with TRBJ2-5; tentative D call: TRBD1 (6 bases). The CDR3 is 17 amino acids. Germline loops: CDR1 SGHDT, CDR2 YYEEEE. Between the trimmed V and J ends, which lost 4 bases and 5 bases, there was a span of 24 bases. CDR3 DNA: TGTGCCAGCAGCACACCGCCAGGGAATCTGGGGGCGGAGACCCAGTACTTC. Translating it yields CASSTPPGNLGAETQYF. The full variable domain, rest sourced from reference TRBV5-6 and TRBJ2-5, is DAGVTQSPTHLIKTRGQQVTLRCSPKSGHDTVSWYQQALGQGPQFIFQYYEEEERQRGNFPDRFSGHQFPNYSSELNVNALLLGDSALYLCASSTPPGNLGAETQYFGPGTRLLVL.

The sample holds a few counts of this clonotype. The V call is TRBV12-3 or TRBV12-4, the J call TRBJ1-1, with D possibly being TRBD1 (5 bases). Trimming removed 3 bases at V and 0 bases at J, with 8 bases between. The CDR3 contains 14 residues. The CDR3 sequence: CASSLGELNTEAFF. The CDR3 DNA reads as TGTGCCAGCAGTTTGGGGGAGCTGAACACTGAAGCTTTCTTT.

In its sample, this clonotype was seen a few times. The chain joins TRBV20-1 to TRBJ2-3; TRBD1 agrees at 9 bases. The germline V gene encodes CDR1 DFQATT and CDR2 SNEGSKA (reference sequence). The CDR3 extends over 14 amino acids. J was trimmed by 3 bases and V by 0 bases; bases with no gene match: 1. CDR3 bases: TGCAGTGCTAGAGAGGGGACAGGGACAGATACGCAGTATTTT. It specifies CSAREGTGTDTQYF.

This sequence joins TRBV7-6 and TRBJ2-5, with D tentatively TRBD1 (5 bases). Germline V gives CDR1 SGHVS, CDR2 FNYEAQ. The CDR3 sequence is 15 residues long. Deletions cut 5 bases from V and 1 base from J, with 14 bases between. CDR3 nucleotide sequence: TGTGCCAGCAGCGACAGTCAGGGCCCCCAAGAGACCCAGTACTTC. Protein sequence: CASSDSQGPQETQYF.

The table lists this clonotype with a count of one. The chain links TRBV24-1 to TRBJ2-5; a weak D match, TRBD2 (5 bases). The V gene lost 2 bases and the J gene lost 4 bases, with 10 bases spanning the gap. CDR1 is KGHDR, CDR2 SFDVKD, per germline. The CDR3 is made up of 14 amino acids. The CDR3 reads CATSDSGGPETQYF. The CDR3, as DNA: TGTGCCACCAGTGATTCAGGCGGGCCAGAGACCCAGTACTTC.

This chain links TRBV20-1 with TRBJ2-1; D is unclear. The V and J ends lost 0 bases and 4 bases respectively, with 10 bases between them. This CDR3 comprises 14 residues. The V gene's germline CDR1 is DFQATT and CDR2 SNEGSKA (reference sequence). CDR3 protein: CSARETVTYNEQFF. The CDR3 DNA sequence: TGCAGTGCTAGAGAGACGGTTACTTACAATGAGCAGTTCTTC.

This clonotype has a handful of counts. The chain joins TRBV5-4 to TRBJ2-3; 12 bases map to TRBD1. The germline gives CDR1 SGHNT, CDR2 YYREEE (reference sequence). V dropped 5 bases and J dropped 4; count of bases not matched to a gene: 5. The CDR3 contains 15 residues. Written as DNA, the CDR3 is TGTGCCAGCAGATGGGGACAGGGGGCCCCAGATACGCAGTATTTT. Translation gives CASRWGQGAPDTQYF.

V is TRBV4-2 and J is TRBJ2-2; the match to TRBD2 covers 9 bases. CDR3 length equals 17 residues. The V gene end was trimmed by 0 bases and the J gene end by 4 bases; junction bases not matched to a gene: 6. Germline V gene sequence: CDR1 LGHNA, CDR2 YNFKEQ. The CDR3 DNA reads as TGTGCCAGCAGCCAAGATTGGCGGGGGGGCCCCACCGGGGAGCTGTTTTTT. It translates to CASSQDWRGGPTGELFF.

The V gene is TRBV7-6, the J gene TRBJ1-1; tentative D call: TRBD1 (5 bases). This CDR3 region has 14 residues. Trimming stripped 4 bases from V and 3 bases from J, with 12 bases between. Germline assignment: CDR1 SGHVS and CDR2 FNYEAQ. The CDR3 DNA follows: TGTGCCAGCAGCTCCGAGGGGTTCGACACTGAAGCTTTCTTT. It encodes CASSSEGFDTEAFF.

The CDR3 here is CASSPPLANGDTQYF. DNA for the CDR3: TGTGCCAGCTCACCACCCCTTGCTAACGGCGATACGCAGTATTTT. The gene calls are TRBV18 and TRBJ2-3; no clear D gene. This CDR3 has 15 residues. Trimming shortened V by 0 bases and J by 6 bases, and 13 bases separated the two germline ends. The germline V gene encodes CDR1 KGHSH and CDR2 LQKENI.

This clonotype was observed a handful of times. The rearrangement links TRBV5-1 to TRBJ2-1, with 14 bases identical to TRBD2. Germline values: CDR1 SGHRS, CDR2 YFSETQ. The CDR3 spans 15 residues. V lost 4 bases to trimming and J lost 9 bases; unmatched junction nucleotides: 6. The CDR3 spells CASSGTSGGAVEQFF. CDR3 in DNA: TGCGCCAGCAGCGGGACTAGCGGGGGCGCGGTTGAGCAGTTCTTC.

This clonotype was seen a handful of times. J is TRBJ2-7 and V is TRBV5-6; D is undetermined. CDR1 is SGHDT and CDR2 is YYEEEE in the germline V gene. With 1 base removed from V and 6 bases from J, the gap between germline ends came to 8 bases. The CDR3 runs to 12 residues. CDR3 DNA sequence: TGTGCCAGCAGCTTGATAGATGGCGAGCAGTACTTC. As protein: CASSLIDGEQYF.

This clonotype came up a few times. The V call is TRBV5-1, the J call TRBJ2-2, with TRBD2 as a possible D gene (6 bases). V was pared by 4 bases and J by 4 bases, with 17 bases between. Per the germline V gene, CDR1 is SGHRS and CDR2 is YFSETQ. The CDR3 runs to 16 residues. This CDR3 reads CASSRLDPGGTGELFF. The CDR3 DNA reads TGCGCCAGCAGCCGACTAGATCCAGGAGGCACCGGGGAGCTGTTTTTT.

This clonotype has only a few counts. Mismatch with germline at one junction end may stem from a read error. V is TRBV12-3 or TRBV12-4 and J is TRBJ1-1; possible D gene TRBD1, 6 bases. The CDR3 length is 11 residues. The CDR3 nucleotides are TGTGCCAGCAGTGGGACATACAGGTTAAATTTT. Its translation is CASSGTYRLNF.

This clonotype turned up a few times. The rearrangement joins TRBV5-1 to TRBJ1-1; D not certain. The V end was cut by 2 bases, the J end by 5 bases, with 16 bases between. CDR3 length: 15 residues. Germline V CDR1 and CDR2: SGHRS, YFSETQ. CDR3 in amino acids: CASSLQQDRTTEAFF. DNA of the CDR3: TGCGCCAGCAGCTTACAACAAGATCGGACGACTGAAGCTTTCTTT.